The source of this T cell receptor beta chain is a study of OX40 agonist ivuxolimab in advanced cancers. Generated by immunoSEQ multiplex PCR, the TCRdb table keeps only in-frame clones and is missing some. The table records about 80,000 clones, approximately 95% of them present only once. Germline V gene lookup returns CDR1 MDHEN and CDR2 SYDVKM. V gave up 6 bases and J gave up 3 bases, with 18 bases separating them. The CDR3 contains 15 residues. The V gene is TRBV28, the J gene TRBJ2-7; D gene uncertain. This receptor was obtained from an adult with an advanced solid tumor such as melanoma, head and neck, liver or kidney cancer. The material was CD4+ or CD8+ T cells sorted from blood, obtained in a trial of the OX40 agonist ivuxolimab. The chain's CDR3 is CASRSLGGRSYEQYF. For the CDR3, the DNA is TGTGCCAGCAGATCACTTGGCGGCAGGAGCTACGAGCAGTACTTC.